This TCR beta chain is from a study of CD8+ T cells in alopecia areata. Across the study: Treatment of the treated patients consisted of oral tofacitinib, 5 to 10 mg twice daily. Findings of the study overall: More clonal than normal scalp was lesional scalp, particularly alopecia totalis/universalis.

As concerns this clone: The antigen is undetermined.

TCR sequencing used cDNA made by reverse transcription of extracted RNA. The data were produced by immunoSEQ multiplex PCR, yet TCRdb's version contains in-frame clones alone and is incomplete. The data show a few hundred thousand clones, around 67% seen once. Punch biopsies of lesional scalp, plus peripheral blood, were taken from alopecia areata patients. V lost 4 bases and J lost 0, with 13 bases in between. CDR3 length: 17 amino acids. In germline, CDR1 is KGHSH, CDR2 LQKENI. The chain recombines TRBV18 with TRBJ1-6; D is unclear. The sequence derives from a human donor with alopecia areata. The sample was CD4+ T cells sorted from blood, taken at week 0. The CDR3 DNA reads as TGTGCCAGCTCACGGCCCGACGGCAGCTCCTATAATTCACCCCTCCACTTT. This codes for CASSRPDGSSYNSPLHF. The entire variable domain, with the rest obtained from reference TRBV18 and TRBJ1-6, is as follows: NAGVMQNPRHLVRRRGQEARLRCSPMKGHSHVYWYRQLPEEGLKFMVYLQKENIIDESGMPKERFSAEFPKEGPSILRIQQVVRGDSAAYFCASSRPDGSSYNSPLHFGNGTRLTVT.